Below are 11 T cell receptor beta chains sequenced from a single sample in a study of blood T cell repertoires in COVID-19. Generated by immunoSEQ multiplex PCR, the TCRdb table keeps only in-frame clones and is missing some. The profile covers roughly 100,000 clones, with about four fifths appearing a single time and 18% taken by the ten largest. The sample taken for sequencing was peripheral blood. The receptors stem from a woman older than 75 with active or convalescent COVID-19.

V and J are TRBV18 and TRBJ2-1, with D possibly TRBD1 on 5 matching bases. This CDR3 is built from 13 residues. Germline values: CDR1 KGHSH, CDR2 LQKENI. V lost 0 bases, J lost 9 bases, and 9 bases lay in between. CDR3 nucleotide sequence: TGTGCCAGCTCACCACCGAGCAGGGCTGAGCAGTTCTTC. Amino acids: CASSPPSRAEQFF.

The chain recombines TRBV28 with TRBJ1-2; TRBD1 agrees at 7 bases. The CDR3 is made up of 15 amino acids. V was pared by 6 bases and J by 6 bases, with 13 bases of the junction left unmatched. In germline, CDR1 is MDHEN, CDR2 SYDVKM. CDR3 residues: CASSGGQSGLHGYTF. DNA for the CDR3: TGTGCCAGCAGCGGGGGACAGTCGGGGTTGCATGGCTACACCTTC.

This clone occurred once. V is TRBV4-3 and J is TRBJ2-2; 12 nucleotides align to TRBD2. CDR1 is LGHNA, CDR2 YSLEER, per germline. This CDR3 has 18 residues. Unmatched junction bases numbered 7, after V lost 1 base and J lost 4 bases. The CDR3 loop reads CASSQGTSGIRATGELFF. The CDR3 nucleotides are TGCGCCAGCAGCCAAGGGACTAGCGGGATCCGGGCCACCGGGGAGCTGTTTTTT.

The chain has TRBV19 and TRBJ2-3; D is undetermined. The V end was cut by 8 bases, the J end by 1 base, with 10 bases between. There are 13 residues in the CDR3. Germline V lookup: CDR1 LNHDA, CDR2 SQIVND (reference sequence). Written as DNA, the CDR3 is TGTGCCAGTTCGCCGGTGGGCACAGATACGCAGTATTTT. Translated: CASSPVGTDTQYF.

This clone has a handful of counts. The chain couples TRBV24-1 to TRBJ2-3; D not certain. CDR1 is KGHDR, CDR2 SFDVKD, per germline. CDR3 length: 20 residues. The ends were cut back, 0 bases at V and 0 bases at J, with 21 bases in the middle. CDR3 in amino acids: CATSDLQGDTVEISTDTQYF. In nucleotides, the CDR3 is TGTGCCACCAGTGATTTGCAAGGTGATACCGTGGAGATAAGCACAGATACGCAGTATTTT.

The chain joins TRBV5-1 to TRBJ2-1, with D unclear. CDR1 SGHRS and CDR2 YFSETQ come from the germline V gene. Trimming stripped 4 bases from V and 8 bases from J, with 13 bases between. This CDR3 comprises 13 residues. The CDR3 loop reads CASSGRAIYEQFF. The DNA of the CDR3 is TGCGCCAGCAGCGGGCGAGCTATTTATGAGCAGTTCTTC.

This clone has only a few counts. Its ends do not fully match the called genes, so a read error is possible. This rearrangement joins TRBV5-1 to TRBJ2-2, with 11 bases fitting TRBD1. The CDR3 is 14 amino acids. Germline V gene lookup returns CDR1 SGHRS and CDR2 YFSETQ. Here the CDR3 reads CASSWTGGIGELFF. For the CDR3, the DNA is TGTGCCAGCAGCTGGACAGGGGGCATCGGGGAGCTGTTTTTT.

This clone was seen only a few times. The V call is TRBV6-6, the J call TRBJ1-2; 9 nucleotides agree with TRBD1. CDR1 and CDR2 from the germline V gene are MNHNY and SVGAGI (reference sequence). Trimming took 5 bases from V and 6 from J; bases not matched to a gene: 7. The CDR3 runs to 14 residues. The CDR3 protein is CASSLSGTGNGYTF. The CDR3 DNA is TGTGCCAGCAGTCTCTCCGGGACAGGGAATGGCTACACCTTC.

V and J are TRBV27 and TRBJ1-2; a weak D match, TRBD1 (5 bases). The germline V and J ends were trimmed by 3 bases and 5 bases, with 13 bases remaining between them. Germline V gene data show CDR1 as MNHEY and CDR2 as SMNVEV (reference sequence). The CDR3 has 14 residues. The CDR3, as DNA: TGTGCCAGCAGTTTTAAGGCAGGGCGGTATGGCTACACCTTC. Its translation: CASSFKAGRYGYTF.

In nucleotides, the CDR3 is TGTGCCAGCAGGCGAGGTGAGGGGGCAGATACGCAGTATTTT. This sequence encodes CASRRGEGADTQYF. V is TRBV2 and J is TRBJ2-3, with D possibly TRBD1 on 6 matching bases. V was shortened by 6 bases and J by 4 bases, with 14 bases between the two germline ends. The CDR3 runs 14 residues. CDR1 is SNHLY, CDR2 FYNNEI, per germline.

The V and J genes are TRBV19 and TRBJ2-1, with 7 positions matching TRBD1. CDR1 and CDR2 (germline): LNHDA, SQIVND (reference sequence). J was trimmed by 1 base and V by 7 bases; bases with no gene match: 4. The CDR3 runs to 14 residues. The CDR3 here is CASNGQESYNEQFF. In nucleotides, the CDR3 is TGTGCCAGTAACGGACAGGAGTCCTACAATGAGCAGTTCTTC.